This T cell receptor (beta chain) was documented in a study of cytomegalovirus exposure and HLA in healthy donors. The CDR3 consists of 19 residues. Germline lookup yields CDR1 MDHEN and CDR2 SYDVKM. After removal of 6 bases from V and 5 bases from J, the junction contained 17 bases not matched to a gene. The primer mix had 60 Vbeta and 13 Jbeta primers. Sequencing was performed with immunoSEQ multiplex PCR; in TCRdb, only in-frame clones are kept and a portion is missing. The sample records roughly 140,000 clones, approximately 9% being singletons. This clone was found a few times. The same CDR3 arises from other DNA sequences in this sample as well.

Sample: PBMCs. The chain joins TRBV28 to TRBJ1-5, with TRBD1 matching 12 bases. The TCR sequence derives from a male donor in good health and CMV-seronegative. For the CDR3, the DNA is TGTGCCAGCAGCCCGAGGGGGACAGGGGGCGAAGGAAGTCATCAGCCCCAGCATTTT. This translates into CASSPRGTGGEGSHQPQHF.